What follows are 22 T cell receptor beta chains derived from one specimen sequenced in a study of CD8+CD57+ T cells in acquired aplastic anemia. Genomic DNA provided the template from which TCR beta VDJ and CDR3 profiles were obtained. TCRdb re-called the reads with MiXCR, one entry per CDR3 protein. The table has 160,000 or so distinct CDR3 sequences, less than 60% seen once; the top ten hold about 1%. Flow cytometry had shown expanded CD8+CD57+ cells in the patients chosen for sequencing. The sequenced material came from sorted CD4+, CD8+, or CD8+CD57+ T cells (not recorded which) from PBMCs. Receptor source: a human donor with aplastic anemia.

This clonotype was counted a few times. This chain links TRBV9 with TRBJ2-7, with a possible D match to TRBD1 (5 bases). CDR3 length equals 14 residues. V dropped 0 bases and J dropped 9 bases, with 16 bases sitting between them. Germline V gene data show CDR1 as SGDLS and CDR2 as YYNGEE. CDR3 region: CASSVGGPSTVQYF. In DNA, the CDR3 is TGTGCCAGCAGCGTAGGGGGCCCGTCTACGGTGCAGTACTTC.

This clonotype was picked up many times. The rearrangement links TRBV5-1 to TRBJ2-1; possibly TRBD1 for D (5 bases). This CDR3 is 15 amino acids long. CDR1 and CDR2 from the germline V gene are SGHRS and YFSETQ. V was trimmed by 0 bases and J by 1 base, leaving 8 bases between them. The CDR3 DNA sequence: TGCGCCAGCAGCTTGGGGGGCCGGTCCTACAATGAGCAGTTCTTC. Protein: CASSLGGRSYNEQFF.

This rearrangement joins TRBV7-3 to TRBJ2-1; TRBD2 is a possible D gene (6 bases). Trimming pared 6 bases from V and 1 base from J, leaving 10 bases between. The CDR3 runs to 14 residues. Germline CDR1 is SGHTA and CDR2 is FQGTGA. The CDR3 loop reads CASSPTSSYNEQFF. DNA of the CDR3: TGTGCCAGCAGTCCGACTAGTTCCTACAATGAGCAGTTCTTC. Looking up the rest from reference TRBV7-3 and TRBJ2-1 gives the full variable domain: GAGVSQTPSNKVTEKGKYVELRCDPISGHTALYWYRQSLGQGPEFLIYFQGTGAADDSGLPNDRFFAVRPEGSVSTLKIQRTERGDSAVYLCASSPTSSYNEQFFGPGTRLTVL.

The chain has TRBV11-1 and TRBJ2-2, with no clear D. V lost 2 bases and J lost 1, with 5 bases in between. The CDR3 extends over 14 amino acids. Germline assignment: CDR1 SGHAT and CDR2 FQDESV (reference sequence). The CDR3 protein is CASSLIGNTGELFF. CDR3 DNA sequence: TGTGCCAGCAGCTTAATAGGGAACACCGGGGAGCTGTTTTTT.

The V gene is TRBV10-3, the J gene TRBJ1-1, with a tentative D call TRBD1 (6 bases). Trimming took off 0 bases at V and 1 base at J, with 12 bases between the two ends. The germline V gene has CDR1 ENHRY and CDR2 SYGVKD. CDR3 length equals 16 residues. The CDR3 bases are TGTGCCATCAGTGAGTCGACAGGAGGTGGGAACACTGAAGCTTTCTTT. It encodes CAISESTGGGNTEAFF.

CDR3 amino acids: CSVGGGSITDTQYF. As DNA, the CDR3 is TGCAGCGTTGGTGGCGGGAGCATCACAGATACGCAGTATTTT. J is TRBJ2-3 and V is TRBV29-1; TRBD2 agrees at 7 bases. This CDR3 contains 14 residues. The V and J ends lost 4 bases and 2 bases, in that order; junction bases with no gene match: 6. Germline assignment: CDR1 SQVTM and CDR2 ANQGSEA.

In this sample, this clonotype turned up many times. This rearrangement joins TRBV2 to TRBJ1-1, with 10 nucleotides matching TRBD1. The V gene end was trimmed by 7 bases and the J gene end by 4 bases; junction bases not matched to a gene: 12. The CDR3 covers 16 residues. Germline V gene data show CDR1 as SNHLY and CDR2 as FYNNEI. The CDR3 bases are TGTGCCAGCATGTACGACAGGGGGCGGGTTGGCACTGAAGCTTTCTTT. Its translation is CASMYDRGRVGTEAFF.

The chain couples TRBV2 to TRBJ2-5; 9 nucleotides align to TRBD1. The CDR3 is made up of 15 amino acids. The germline CDR1 and CDR2 sequences are SNHLY and FYNNEI. V lost 3 bases, J lost 5 bases, and 7 bases stayed unmatched. The CDR3 coding sequence is TGTGCCAGCAGTGAGCAACAGGGGGCAGGGGAGACCCAGTACTTC. Its translation: CASSEQQGAGETQYF.

This chain connects TRBV29-1 to TRBJ2-1; D gene ambiguous. Germline V gives CDR1 SQVTM, CDR2 ANQGSEA. Trimming shortened V by 4 bases and J by 3 bases, and 13 bases separated the two germline ends. The CDR3 has 14 residues. CDR3 region: CSVGLASFYNEQFF. Here the CDR3 DNA reads TGCAGCGTTGGACTGGCCAGCTTCTACAATGAGCAGTTCTTC.

The genes are TRBV3-1 and TRBJ2-3; D is unresolved. V lost 5 bases, J lost 2 bases, and 8 bases lay in between. CDR3 size: 13 residues. Germline V CDR1 and CDR2: LGHDT, YNNKEL (reference sequence). Here the CDR3 DNA reads TGTGCCAGCAGCTCCTTTCACACAGATACGCAGTATTTT. This sequence encodes CASSSFHTDTQYF.

At least ten counts were recorded for this clonotype. V gene TRBV11-2 combines with J gene TRBJ1-2; D is unclear. The V end lost 0 bases, the J end lost 3 bases, and 8 bases lay between the germline ends. The CDR3 loop spans 14 amino acids. The germline CDR1 and CDR2 sequences are SGHAT and FQNNGV. The CDR3: CASSLEGTDYGYTF. The CDR3 region has the DNA TGTGCCAGCAGCTTAGAGGGCACAGACTATGGCTACACCTTC.

About this clonotype: A clone one base away is much larger, so this may be a read error. This chain connects TRBV6-1 to TRBJ2-3; 10 bases are shared with TRBD2. Trimming cost V 11 bases and J 2 bases; bases outside gene matches: 10. This CDR3 is built from 15 residues. Germline CDR1 and CDR2: MNHNS and SASEGT. The CDR3 DNA sequence: TGTGCCGGCACGCCAGCGGGGGGGGACACAGATACGCAGTATTTT. Translating it yields CAGTPAGGDTDTQYF.

This chain joins TRBV19 and TRBJ1-6; no clear D gene. V lost 5 bases and J lost 8, with 13 bases in between. Germline CDR1 is LNHDA and CDR2 is SQIVND (reference sequence). CDR3 size: 14 residues. The CDR3 region has the DNA TGTGCCAGTAGTGGACGTACTACCGATTCACCCCTCCACTTT. Encoded protein: CASSGRTTDSPLHF.

This clonotype was seen at least ten times. This chain links TRBV6-6 with TRBJ2-3, with D hard to call. The CDR3 sequence is 12 residues long. Germline CDR1 is MNHNY and CDR2 is SVGAGI (reference sequence). Trimming shortened V by 11 bases and J by 0 bases, and 9 bases separated the two germline ends. CDR3 amino acids: CAAKSSTDTQYF. The CDR3 region has the DNA TGTGCCGCAAAGTCTAGCACAGATACGCAGTATTTT.

This clonotype was seen at least ten times. The CDR3 here is CASSLGGASYGYTF. CDR3 nucleotides: TGCGCCAGCAGCTTGGGTGGGGCTAGCTATGGCTACACCTTC. J is TRBJ1-2 and V is TRBV5-1; perhaps TRBD1 as D (5 bases). CDR3 size: 14 residues. Germline V gene data show CDR1 as SGHRS and CDR2 as YFSETQ. V lost 0 bases to trimming and J lost 4 bases, with 10 bases between them.

This clonotype was observed a handful of times. The V call is TRBV25-1, the J call TRBJ1-3; unclear D gene. The V gene's germline CDR1 is MGHDK and CDR2 SYGVNS. CDR3 length: 15 residues. V dropped 5 bases and J dropped 0 bases, with 11 bases sitting between them. The CDR3 loop reads CASSYGRSSGNTIYF. DNA for the CDR3: TGTGCCAGCAGTTATGGACGGAGCTCTGGAAACACCATATATTTT.

V gene TRBV10-1 combines with J gene TRBJ2-7, with TRBD2 matching 12 bases. The junction had 1 base not matched to a gene; V was cut back by 2 bases and J by 2 bases. CDR3 length: 15 amino acids. Germline CDR1 and CDR2: WNHNN and SYGVQD (reference sequence). The CDR3 region is CASSEGLAGPYEQYF. CDR3 bases: TGCGCCAGCAGTGAGGGACTAGCGGGACCCTACGAGCAGTACTTC.

In the case of this clonotype: Sequence at one end of the junction differs from germline and may be a read error. V gene TRBV9 combines with J gene TRBJ2-7; TRBD1 aligns across 9 bases. The CDR3 extends over 16 amino acids. CDR1 is SGDLS and CDR2 is YYNGEE in the germline V gene. The CDR3 loop is CANSALMGQGSGEQYF. CDR3 coding DNA: TGTGCCAACAGCGCCCTTATGGGACAGGGCTCGGGCGAGCAGTACTTC.

This clonotype was seen repeatedly, ten times or more. V and J are TRBV20-1 and TRBJ1-5; D ambiguous. The V gene lost 4 bases and the J gene lost 5 bases, with 9 bases spanning the gap. The CDR3 contains 12 residues. Germline assignment: CDR1 DFQATT and CDR2 SNEGSKA (reference sequence). CDR3 bases: TGCAGTGCTAAGACTGAGGATCAGCCCCAGCATTTT. This encodes CSAKTEDQPQHF.

The V and J genes are TRBV10-3 and TRBJ2-5, with TRBD2 matching over 13 bases. There are 15 residues in the CDR3. Looked up from germline, CDR1 is ENHRY and CDR2 is SYGVKD. Trimming cost V 4 bases and J 2 bases; bases outside gene matches: 1. Written as DNA, the CDR3 is TGTGCCATCAGTGCACTAGCGGGGGGGCAAGAGACCCAGTACTTC. Translating gives CAISALAGGQETQYF.

This chain joins TRBV7-2 and TRBJ2-7; D ambiguous. Looked up from germline, CDR1 is SGHTA and CDR2 is FQGNSA. This CDR3 comprises 13 residues. V lost 0 bases and J lost 4, with 7 bases in between. CDR3 nucleotide sequence: TGTGCCAGCAGCTTAGCGGGGAAGTACGAGCAGTACTTC. Amino acids: CASSLAGKYEQYF.

This clonotype was seen repeatedly, ten times or more. The chain is built from TRBV20-1 and TRBJ2-1; D tentatively fits TRBD1 or TRBD2 (8 bases each). Germline-derived CDR1 and CDR2 are DFQATT and SNEGSKA (reference sequence). The CDR3 spans 15 residues. Deletions cut 5 bases from V and 5 bases from J, with 19 bases between. The CDR3 region is CSAPAGGQANNEQFF. In DNA, the CDR3 is TGCAGTGCTCCCGCGGGGGGACAGGCCAACAATGAGCAGTTCTTC.